The entry that follows covers one T cell receptor beta chain sequence. Its antigen is still unknown. cDNA came from roughly 0.53 to 1 ug RNA primed by random hexamers. Each CDR3 protein is one row after TCRdb ran MiXCR on the immunoSEQ multiplex PCR reads. The table has over 100,000 distinct CDR3 sequences, around 93% seen once; the top ten hold about 0.11%. These data come from a study of CD8 T cells in Susac syndrome. General study points: The authors acknowledged that the study's TCR sequencing and HLA analysis involved relatively few individuals.

The source material was CD8+ T cells from PBMCs. This TCR was recovered from a human donor in good health.

DNA for the CDR3: TGTGCTAGTGGTTTTTCAGTTGACAATCAGCCCCAGCATTTT. Translation: CASGFSVDNQPQHF. The chain is built from TRBV12-5 and TRBJ1-5; D remains unclear. V gave up 3 bases and J gave up 3 bases, with 9 bases separating them. Germline V gene sequence: CDR1 LGHNT, CDR2 FRNRAP. The CDR3 spans 14 residues.